The 28 T cell receptor beta chains listed next were all sequenced from one sample in a study of T-cell memory formation after mild COVID-19. TCRdb independently ran MiXCR on the 5' RACE reads; one entry per CDR3 protein. Of roughly 610,000 distinct CDR3 sequences in the sample, about 18% were seen once. Sequencing was performed on PBMCs or a T cell subset sorted from them (not recorded which). These receptors were collected from an adult woman who had mild COVID-19 (a few samples of this study predate the infection). Cell type and time point are not known.

This sequence joins TRBV12-3 or TRBV12-4 and TRBJ1-4; weak D call: TRBD1 (6 bases). The CDR3 sequence is 15 residues long. V was clipped by 4 bases and J by 6 bases, with 15 bases between them. The CDR3 is CASSSQGRGDEKLFF. In DNA, the CDR3 is TGTGCCAGCAGTTCCCAGGGGAGAGGGGATGAAAAACTGTTTTTT.

This clonotype was observed a few times. J is TRBJ2-7 and V is TRBV4-1; D unresolved. This CDR3 is built from 15 residues. Germline-derived CDR1 and CDR2 are MGHRA and YSYEKL. Trimming left V 1 base short and J 0 bases short, with 10 bases between. The CDR3 nucleotides are TGCGCCAGCAGCCAAGCCCCCGTGGACTCCTACGAGCAGTACTTC. Encoded protein: CASSQAPVDSYEQYF.

This clonotype was picked up a small number of times. The V gene is TRBV4-1, the J gene TRBJ1-5; 7 positions match TRBD1. Looked up from germline, CDR1 is MGHRA and CDR2 is YSYEKL. J gave up 10 bases and V 4 bases, and 16 bases lay outside the gene matches. CDR3 length equals 16 residues. CDR3 coding DNA: TGCGCCAGCAGCCTGGACGGGACAGCCAATTCGATACCCCAGCATTTT. Translated, it gives CASSLDGTANSIPQHF.

This rearrangement joins TRBV3-1 to TRBJ1-4; weak D call: TRBD1 (6 bases). Trimming took off 4 bases at V and 5 bases at J, with 11 bases between the two ends. The CDR3 runs 14 residues. Germline V lookup: CDR1 LGHDT, CDR2 YNNKEL (reference sequence). CDR3 residues: CASSPRTDNEKLFF. CDR3 coding DNA: TGTGCCAGCAGCCCCCGGACAGACAATGAAAAACTGTTTTTT.

This clonotype was counted a few times. The chain is built from TRBV25-1 and TRBJ2-2; D ambiguous. V lost 4 bases and J lost 5, with 17 bases in between. Germline V CDR1 and CDR2: MGHDK, SYGVNS. The CDR3 sequence is 16 residues long. CDR3 sequence reads: CASSGEVTEVTGELFF. The CDR3 DNA reads as TGTGCCAGCAGTGGGGAAGTTACTGAGGTAACCGGGGAGCTGTTTTTT. The full variable domain, its missing parts supplied by reference TRBV25-1 and TRBJ2-2, is EADIYQTPRYLVIGTGKKITLECSQTMGHDKMYWYQQDPGMELHLIHYSYGVNSTEKGDLSSESTVSRIRTEHFPLTLESARPSHTSQYLCASSGEVTEVTGELFFGEGSRLTVL.

This chain joins TRBV7-9 and TRBJ2-2, with D hard to call. The germline CDR1 and CDR2 sequences are SEHNR and FQNEAQ (reference sequence). The CDR3 consists of 15 residues. V was clipped by 5 bases and J by 2 bases, with 12 bases between them. The CDR3 DNA follows: TGTGCCAGCAGCCCTACGAGAAGCAACACCGGGGAGCTGTTTTTT. This encodes CASSPTRSNTGELFF.

This clonotype was counted between two and nine times. The chain is built from TRBV24-1 and TRBJ2-1; 10 bases agree with TRBD2. V dropped 9 bases and J dropped 7; count of bases not matched to a gene: 5. CDR3 length equals 13 residues. Looked up from germline, CDR1 is KGHDR and CDR2 is SFDVKD. The CDR3 nucleotides read TGTGCCACCTCCAGCGGGAGGGGGAATGAGCAGTTCTTC. It yields the protein CATSSGRGNEQFF.

The chain carries TRBV29-1 and TRBJ1-2; 7 nucleotides match TRBD1. From germline, CDR1 is SQVTM and CDR2 ANQGSEA. The length of the CDR3 is 14 residues. V was clipped by 7 bases and J by 4 bases; unmatched bases: 12. CDR3 DNA sequence: TGCAGCGCTGCTGAACAGGGGCAACTCTATGGCTACACCTTC. Translated, it gives CSAAEQGQLYGYTF.

This clonotype was detected many times. The chain combines TRBV29-1 with TRBJ2-1; TRBD2 matches at 12 bases. Germline loops: CDR1 SQVTM, CDR2 ANQGSEA. The CDR3 is 14 amino acids. The junction had 9 bases not matched to a gene; V was cut back by 5 bases and J by 10 bases. The CDR3 DNA reads TGCAGCGTTAGTCTAGCGGGGGGGCCGGGAGAGCAGTTCTTC. It translates to CSVSLAGGPGEQFF.

This clonotype was seen a few times. The gene calls are TRBV5-1 and TRBJ1-2; 11 positions agree with TRBD1. The CDR3 spans 16 residues. Per germline, CDR1 SGHRS and CDR2 YFSETQ. V lost 4 bases to trimming and J lost 8 bases; unmatched junction nucleotides: 13. CDR3 in amino acids: CASSTRPGQGAQGYTF. CDR3 DNA: TGCGCCAGCAGCACCCGCCCAGGACAGGGGGCGCAGGGCTACACCTTC.

There are a few counts of this clonotype. This chain links TRBV20-1 with TRBJ2-7, with 7 bases identical to TRBD1. Germline V lookup: CDR1 DFQATT, CDR2 SNEGSKA (reference sequence). The CDR3 sequence is 15 residues long. The V segment lost 1 base and the J segment 1 base; nucleotides outside the gene matches: 7. The CDR3 spells CSARGNRDRSYEQYF. The CDR3 nucleotides read TGCAGTGCTAGAGGAAACCGGGACAGATCCTACGAGCAGTACTTC.

This clonotype appeared a few times. The rearrangement joins TRBV5-5 to TRBJ2-1; maybe TRBD2 (5 bases). V dropped 1 base and J dropped 4 bases, with 24 bases sitting between them. The CDR3 has 19 amino acids. Germline CDR1 SGHKS, CDR2 YYEKEE (reference sequence). This CDR3 reads CASSLYVPSLVAQYNEQFF. As DNA, the CDR3 is TGTGCCAGCAGCTTGTACGTACCCTCACTAGTCGCGCAATACAATGAGCAGTTCTTC.

This clonotype was counted between two and nine times. This chain connects TRBV12-3 or TRBV12-4 to TRBJ2-3; TRBD1 aligns across 7 bases. CDR3 length: 15 amino acids. The trim removed 4 bases at V and 0 bases at J, leaving 4 bases unmatched. The CDR3 DNA reads as TGTGCCAGCAGTTCGTCGACAGGGAGCACAGATACGCAGTATTTT. This translates into CASSSSTGSTDTQYF.

This clonotype was observed a handful of times. The genes are TRBV5-1 and TRBJ2-6; D is ambiguous. The germline V gene encodes CDR1 SGHRS and CDR2 YFSETQ. Trimming left V 3 bases short and J 0 bases short, with 10 bases between. This CDR3 comprises 16 residues. This CDR3 reads CASSSTALSGANVLTF. CDR3 nucleotides: TGCGCCAGCAGCTCGACCGCCCTCTCTGGGGCCAACGTCCTGACTTTC.

This chain joins TRBV7-6 and TRBJ2-7; maybe TRBD1 (6 bases). The germline V gene encodes CDR1 SGHVS and CDR2 FNYEAQ. V was clipped by 5 bases and J by 8 bases, with 19 bases between them. The CDR3 sequence is 14 residues long. The chain's CDR3 is CASSTGTRGFQQYF. In nucleotides, the CDR3 is TGTGCCAGCAGCACCGGGACAAGGGGCTTTCAGCAGTACTTC.

This clonotype was seen more than once but under ten times. V and J are TRBV12-3 or TRBV12-4 and TRBJ2-3; D is unresolved. CDR3 size: 13 residues. V was clipped by 3 bases and J by 5 bases, with 9 bases between them. CDR3 coding DNA: TGTGCCAGCAGTTTTTCTGCGTTAGATACGCAGTATTTT. Its protein product is CASSFSALDTQYF.

This clonotype was recorded a few times. V is TRBV5-1 and J is TRBJ1-4; TRBD1 aligns across 7 bases. V dropped 4 bases and J dropped 6; count of bases not matched to a gene: 6. This CDR3 has 14 amino acids. CDR1 is SGHRS and CDR2 is YFSETQ in the germline V gene. The CDR3 sequence: CASSPGQRDEKLFF. In DNA form, the CDR3 reads TGCGCCAGCAGCCCGGGACAGAGGGATGAAAAACTGTTTTTT.

There are many counts of this clonotype. The chain links TRBV6-2 or TRBV6-3 to TRBJ2-1; the D is unclear. Trimming left V 0 bases short and J 0 bases short, with 3 bases between. In germline, CDR1 is MNHEY, CDR2 SVGEGT. The CDR3 loop spans 14 amino acids. The CDR3 protein is CASSYSSSYNEQFF. DNA of the CDR3: TGTGCCAGCAGTTACTCGAGCTCCTACAATGAGCAGTTCTTC.

The chain uses TRBV7-9 and TRBJ2-1; D remains ambiguous. CDR1 and CDR2 (germline): SEHNR, FQNEAQ (reference sequence). The CDR3 totals 13 residues. V lost 2 bases to trimming and J lost 4 bases, with 6 bases between them. The CDR3 loop is CASSLSRYNEQFF. In DNA, the CDR3 is TGTGCCAGCAGCTTATCCCGGTACAATGAGCAGTTCTTC.

V usage is TRBV6-5 and J usage is TRBJ2-1; D remains unclear. V was shortened by 5 bases and J by 0 bases, with 8 bases between the two germline ends. CDR3 size: 14 residues. Germline V CDR1 and CDR2: MNHEY, SVGAGI. The CDR3 DNA reads TGTGCCAGCAGTACCCCGGGCTCCTACAATGAGCAGTTCTTC. Translation gives CASSTPGSYNEQFF.

J is TRBJ2-1 and V is TRBV7-3; 15 nucleotides align to TRBD2. Trimming cost V 2 bases and J 9 bases; bases outside gene matches: 11. CDR3 size: 18 residues. In germline, CDR1 is SGHTA, CDR2 FQGTGA. CDR3 sequence (DNA): TGTGCCAGCAGCTTAGAGAGGATTAGGACTAGCGGGAGGGCTGAGCAGTTCTTC. It is translated as CASSLERIRTSGRAEQFF.

CDR3 DNA: TGTGCCAGCAGTTTTACTCGGGGAGCTGAAGCTTTCTTT. As protein: CASSFTRGAEAFF. The chain recombines TRBV12-3 or TRBV12-4 with TRBJ1-1; D is undetermined. The CDR3 loop spans 13 amino acids. The V end was cut by 3 bases, the J end by 6 bases, with 11 bases between.

This clonotype was observed a few times. V gene TRBV7-2 combines with J gene TRBJ2-1, with TRBD2 as a possible D gene (5 bases). The germline gives CDR1 SGHTA, CDR2 FQGNSA. This CDR3 has 14 amino acids. With 1 base removed from V and 7 bases from J, the gap between germline ends came to 11 bases. The CDR3 DNA follows: TGTGCCAGCAGCTTAGGAGGAGGATCGAATGAGCAGTTCTTC. Its protein product is CASSLGGGSNEQFF.

The rearrangement joins TRBV9 to TRBJ2-1, with D unresolved. Germline V CDR1 and CDR2: SGDLS, YYNGEE. Trimming took off 5 bases at V and 4 bases at J, with 16 bases between the two ends. The CDR3 loop spans 15 amino acids. The CDR3 protein is CASSRDPAAYNEQFF. For the CDR3, the DNA is TGTGCCAGCAGTCGAGACCCCGCCGCGTACAATGAGCAGTTCTTC.

This clonotype was seen more than once but under ten times. The rearrangement uses TRBV7-9 and TRBJ2-7; a possible D gene is TRBD1 (6 bases). CDR1 and CDR2 (germline): SEHNR, FQNEAQ (reference sequence). This CDR3 has 14 residues. The germline V and J ends were trimmed by 4 bases and 2 bases, with 12 bases remaining between them. The CDR3 reads CASSSRTAPYEQYF. DNA of the CDR3: TGTGCCAGCAGCTCGAGGACAGCCCCCTACGAGCAGTACTTC.

The genes are TRBV27 and TRBJ1-3; no definite D call. This CDR3 is built from 15 residues. The V and J ends lost 0 bases and 3 bases respectively, with 9 bases between them. Germline CDR1 reads MNHEY; CDR2 reads SMNVEV (reference sequence). CDR3 in amino acids: CASSLSRRLGNTIYF. The DNA of the CDR3 is TGTGCCAGCAGTTTATCGCGCAGGCTTGGAAACACCATATATTTT.

This clonotype was counted between two and nine times. The chain is built from TRBV27 and TRBJ1-1; D call uncertain. Germline CDR1 reads MNHEY; CDR2 reads SMNVEV (reference sequence). The V gene lost 4 bases and the J gene lost 3 bases, with 9 bases spanning the gap. The CDR3 consists of 13 residues. The CDR3 nucleotides read TGTGCCAGCAGTTATACAGTAGACACTGAAGCTTTCTTT. Translating it yields CASSYTVDTEAFF.

J is TRBJ2-7 and V is TRBV19; 14 bases line up with TRBD2. Germline assignment: CDR1 LNHDA and CDR2 SQIVND (reference sequence). V shed 7 bases, J shed 6 bases, and the junction held 8 bases outside the gene matches. The CDR3 totals 15 residues. CDR3 in amino acids: CASTVGLAGGGEQYF. The CDR3, as DNA: TGTGCCAGTACCGTAGGACTAGCGGGAGGAGGCGAGCAGTACTTC. Filled out from reference TRBV19 and TRBJ2-7, the complete variable domain reads DGGITQSPKYLFRKEGQNVTLSCEQNLNHDAMYWYRQDPGQGLRLIYYSQIVNDFQKGDIAEGYSVSREKKESFPLTVTSAQKNPTAFYLCASTVGLAGGGEQYFGPGTRLTVT.